A single sample is the source of the 20 T cell receptor beta chains below, sequenced in a study of shared clonotypes between healthy human individuals. The method was immunoSEQ multiplex PCR; TCRdb's version includes in-frame clones alone and lacks a portion of them. Of over a million clones in the sample, 75% to 85% are singletons; the top ten hold around 0.6%. Sequencing used memory CD4+ T cells from PBMCs. As for subset: CD45RA-negative fraction. The source is a man younger than 35 in good health. Some clones in this sample may be carry-over from other donors' samples.

This clone has a single count. This chain connects TRBV18 to TRBJ2-2, with D perhaps matching TRBD1 (5 bases). This CDR3 region has 15 residues. Germline CDR1 reads KGHSH; CDR2 reads LQKENI. The V and J ends lost 1 base and 1 base respectively, with 7 bases between them. The DNA for the CDR3 is TGTGCCAGCTCACCACGGGGCAGGAACACCGGGGAGCTGTTTTTT. It specifies CASSPRGRNTGELFF.

This clone was counted a few times. V usage is TRBV28 and J usage is TRBJ2-4, with D possibly being TRBD2 (6 bases). V was shortened by 4 bases and J by 3 bases, with 10 bases between the two germline ends. Germline CDR1 is MDHEN and CDR2 is SYDVKM. The CDR3 covers 14 residues. CDR3 coding DNA: TGTGCCAGCAGTTCCCGGCGGGGCAAAAACATTCAGTACTTC. Translated: CASSSRRGKNIQYF.

This clone was detected only a few times. The chain couples TRBV2 to TRBJ2-7, with 9 bases fitting TRBD1. Germline trimming cut 8 bases from V and 2 bases from J; bases unmatched to any gene: 10. Germline CDR1 is SNHLY and CDR2 is FYNNEI. CDR3 size: 15 residues. CDR3 protein: CASLMTGGIPYEQYF. CDR3 DNA sequence: TGTGCCAGCCTCATGACAGGGGGGATCCCCTACGAGCAGTACTTC.

This chain connects TRBV7-8 to TRBJ2-3, with TRBD2 matching over 12 bases. Per the germline V gene, CDR1 is SGHVS and CDR2 is FQNEAQ. J lost 1 base, V lost 1 base, and 3 bases had no gene match. The CDR3 runs 17 residues. In nucleotides, the CDR3 is TGTGCCAGCAGCTTAGTGACTAGCGGGAGAGGCACAGATACGCAGTATTTT. Residues: CASSLVTSGRGTDTQYF. Using reference TRBV7-8 and TRBJ2-3 for the parts outside the CDR3, the full variable domain is GAGVSQSPRYKVAKRGQDVALRCDPISGHVSLFWYQQALGQGPEFLTYFQNEAQLDKSGLPSDRFFAERPEGSVSTLKIQRTQQEDSAVYLCASSLVTSGRGTDTQYFGPGTRLTVL.

CDR3 in DNA: TGTGCCAGTAGCGTTAGGAGGACAGGTGGAACCCACGAGCAGTACTTC. This gives the protein CASSVRRTGGTHEQYF. The genes are TRBV19 and TRBJ2-5, with 7 positions matching TRBD1. The J call may not be correct, given that the DNA end is closer to TRBJ2-7. CDR3 length: 16 amino acids. CDR1 is LNHDA and CDR2 is SQIVND in the germline V gene (reference sequence).

Concerning this clone itself: The sample has other DNA sequences that encode this CDR3 too. The chain links TRBV5-1 to TRBJ2-7, with 8 bases fitting TRBD2. CDR3 length: 14 amino acids. CDR1 and CDR2 (germline): SGHRS, YFSETQ. J gave up 7 bases and V 0 bases, and 6 bases lay outside the gene matches. The CDR3 region is CASSLAGREGEQYF. Written as DNA, the CDR3 is TGCGCCAGCAGCTTGGCTGGACGGGAGGGAGAGCAGTACTTC.

The chain joins TRBV28 to TRBJ2-1, with D uncertain. V lost 2 bases and J 0 bases, leaving 17 bases between the germline ends. The CDR3 covers 18 residues. Germline values: CDR1 MDHEN, CDR2 SYDVKM. The DNA for the CDR3 is TGTGCCAGCAGTTTAGGGTTATACGCGGCAAGCTCCTACAATGAGCAGTTCTTC. This gives the protein CASSLGLYAASSYNEQFF. Filled out from reference TRBV28 and TRBJ2-1, the complete variable domain reads DVKVTQSSRYLVKRTGEKVFLECVQDMDHENMFWYRQDPGLGLRLIYFSYDVKMKEKGDIPEGYSVSREKKERFSLILESASTNQTSMYLCASSLGLYAASSYNEQFFGPGTRLTVL.

In this sample, this clone turned up a few times. V and J are TRBV5-1 and TRBJ2-7, with TRBD1 identical over 9 bases. This CDR3 spans 14 amino acids. The germline gives CDR1 SGHRS, CDR2 YFSETQ. V trimming: 4 bases; J trimming: 7 bases; junction bases outside the gene matches: 9. The CDR3 loop is CASSPGTGSLEQYF. CDR3 DNA sequence: TGCGCCAGCAGCCCCGGGACAGGGTCTCTGGAGCAGTACTTC.

The chain has TRBV28 and TRBJ2-7, with TRBD1 matching 12 bases. The CDR3 sequence is 17 residues long. The germline gives CDR1 MDHEN, CDR2 SYDVKM. V was pared by 2 bases and J by 6 bases, with 11 bases of the junction left unmatched. CDR3 in DNA: TGTGCCAGCAGTTTAGGGTTTGGTGGGACAGGGGGCGCCGAGCAGTACTTC. Translated: CASSLGFGGTGGAEQYF.

V gene TRBV6-1 combines with J gene TRBJ2-3; 9 bases fit TRBD2. This CDR3 comprises 15 residues. CDR1 MNHNS and CDR2 SASEGT come from the germline V gene. Trimming cost V 6 bases and J 6 bases; bases outside gene matches: 10. CDR3 in amino acids: CASSKGLAPGDTQYF. In DNA form, the CDR3 reads TGTGCCAGCAGCAAGGGACTAGCCCCAGGGGATACGCAGTATTTT.

The J gene is TRBJ2-3, the V gene TRBV7-2; D tentatively reads TRBD1 or TRBD2 (5 bases each). This CDR3 is 15 amino acids long. The V gene lost 4 bases and the J gene lost 4 bases, with 15 bases spanning the gap. Looked up from germline, CDR1 is SGHTA and CDR2 is FQGNSA. CDR3 coding DNA: TGTGCCAGCAGCTCATCGAGGGGTACGGCAGATACGCAGTATTTT. Protein sequence: CASSSSRGTADTQYF. The whole variable domain, remainder taken from reference TRBV7-2 and TRBJ2-3, is GAGVSQSPSNKVTEKGKDVELRCDPISGHTALYWYRQSLGQGLEFLIYFQGNSAPDKSGLPSDRFSAERTGGSVSTLTIQRTQQEDSAVYLCASSSSRGTADTQYFGPGTRLTVL.

This chain joins TRBV7-8 and TRBJ2-3; D gene ambiguous. V lost 1 base, J lost 7 bases, and 6 bases lay in between. The CDR3 spans 12 residues. Germline lookup yields CDR1 SGHVS and CDR2 FQNEAQ. DNA for the CDR3: TGTGCCAGCAGCTTAGTTGGGAATACGCAGTATTTT. Protein: CASSLVGNTQYF.

In regard to this clone: A clone one base away is much larger, so this may be a read error. The identical CDR3 is also encoded by other nucleotide sequences in the sample. The chain uses TRBV7-8 and TRBJ2-5; D is uncertain. Trimming left V 0 bases short and J 5 bases short, with 4 bases between. The CDR3 runs 12 residues. Germline lookup yields CDR1 SGHVS and CDR2 FQNEAQ. CDR3 nucleotides: TGTGCCAGCAGCTTAGCCCGGGAGACCCAGTACTTC. Its protein product is CASSLARETQYF.

The chain recombines TRBV11-2 with TRBJ2-3; 8 nucleotides agree with TRBD1. Losses at the gene ends were 5 bases for V and 4 bases for J; bases not matched to a gene: 5. The CDR3 covers 14 residues. CDR1 is SGHAT, CDR2 FQNNGV, per germline. The CDR3 coding sequence is TGTGCCAGCAGCCAGGACAGGGCTCCAGATACGCAGTATTTT. Amino acid sequence: CASSQDRAPDTQYF.

V gene TRBV28 combines with J gene TRBJ1-1; TRBD1 might be the D (6 bases). The CDR3 covers 14 residues. CDR1 and CDR2 from the germline V gene are MDHEN and SYDVKM. Trimming took 2 bases from V and 8 from J, leaving 15 bases between them. CDR3 DNA: TGTGCCAGCAGTTTAGTGGCAGGGGCTAGGGAAGCTTTCTTT. Translated: CASSLVAGAREAFF.

This clone has just one count. This sequence joins TRBV5-8 and TRBJ1-1; D is uncertain. The length of the CDR3 is 14 residues. Trimming left V 4 bases short and J 5 bases short, with 15 bases between. Germline loops: CDR1 SGHTS, CDR2 YDEGEE. CDR3 protein: CASSATSWVTEAFF. The DNA for the CDR3 is TGTGCCAGCAGCGCAACCTCATGGGTAACTGAAGCTTTCTTT.

This clone was seen a handful of times. The chain uses TRBV27 and TRBJ2-7, with 8 bases aligning to TRBD1. V was clipped by 5 bases and J by 4 bases; unmatched bases: 13. The CDR3 spans 16 residues. CDR1 is MNHEY and CDR2 is SMNVEV in the germline V gene (reference sequence). Written as DNA, the CDR3 is TGTGCCAGCAGTCGACCAGGGGGCCCTAAACCATACGAGCAGTACTTC. Protein: CASSRPGGPKPYEQYF.

This sequence joins TRBV29-1 and TRBJ2-1, with TRBD1 matching over 7 bases. Per germline, CDR1 SQVTM and CDR2 ANQGSEA. Losses at the gene ends were 8 bases for V and 6 bases for J; bases not matched to a gene: 4. The CDR3 is 11 residues long. The CDR3 reads CSSNRGNEQFF. CDR3 nucleotides: TGCAGCTCTAACAGGGGCAATGAGCAGTTCTTC.

This clone was counted at least ten times. The rearrangement uses TRBV7-2 and TRBJ2-7, with D perhaps matching TRBD2 (6 bases). The CDR3 loop spans 15 amino acids. Trimming left V 3 bases short and J 2 bases short, with 14 bases between. CDR1 and CDR2 (germline): SGHTA, FQGNSA. The CDR3 spells CASSFAGTGPYEQYF. CDR3 sequence (DNA): TGTGCCAGCAGCTTCGCCGGGACTGGGCCCTACGAGCAGTACTTC.

This clone was recorded a few times. The chain carries TRBV30 and TRBJ1-4, with D unresolved. The CDR3 loop spans 11 amino acids. V gave up 2 bases and J gave up 8 bases, with 6 bases separating them. The germline V gene has CDR1 GTSNPN and CDR2 SVGIG (reference sequence). The CDR3 spells CAWSRREKLFF. The CDR3 DNA sequence: TGTGCCTGGAGTCGAAGGGAAAAACTGTTTTTT.